The T cell receptor beta chain under discussion was sequenced for a study of early T cells in non-severe SARS-CoV-2 infection. Overall study: Investigators sequenced bulk RNA drawn from unsorted whole blood, and chains remained unpaired. General observations from the study: Comparison of clonotypes with VDJdb favored anti-spike CD8 responses while missing private and CD4 specificities.

This CDR3 is 16 amino acids long. V gave up 4 bases and J gave up 4 bases; unmatched junction bases: 11. The germline V gene has CDR1 SGHKS and CDR2 YYEKEE (reference sequence). Researchers attached unique molecular identifiers to individual cDNA molecules. TCRdb ran MiXCR on the 5' RACE reads and lists one entry per CDR3 protein. In the table there are 52,000 or so distinct CDR3 sequences, about 7.1% of which are singletons. This clonotype has more than one count but fewer than ten. Its antigen is still unknown. Material: whole blood, obtained at baseline. This chain connects TRBV5-5 to TRBJ1-2; TRBD1 matches at 9 bases. This clonotype was obtained from an adult who was a healthcare worker with PCR-confirmed SARS-CoV-2 infection or an uninfected control (not recorded which). CDR3 residues: CASSTNDRGAGYGYTF. CDR3 DNA sequence: TGTGCCAGCAGCACCAACGACAGGGGGGCTGGCTATGGCTACACCTTC.